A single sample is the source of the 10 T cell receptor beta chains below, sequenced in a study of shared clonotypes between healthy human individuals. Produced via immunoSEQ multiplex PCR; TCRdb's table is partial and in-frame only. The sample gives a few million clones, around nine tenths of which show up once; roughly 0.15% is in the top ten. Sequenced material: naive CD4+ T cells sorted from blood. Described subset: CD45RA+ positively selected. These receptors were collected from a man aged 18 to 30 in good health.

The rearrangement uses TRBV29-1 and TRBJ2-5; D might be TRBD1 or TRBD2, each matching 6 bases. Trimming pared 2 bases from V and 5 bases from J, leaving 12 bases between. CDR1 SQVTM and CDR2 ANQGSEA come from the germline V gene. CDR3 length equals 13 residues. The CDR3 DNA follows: TGCAGCGTTGAAATCGGGGGCTGGGAGACCCAGTACTTC. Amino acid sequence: CSVEIGGWETQYF.

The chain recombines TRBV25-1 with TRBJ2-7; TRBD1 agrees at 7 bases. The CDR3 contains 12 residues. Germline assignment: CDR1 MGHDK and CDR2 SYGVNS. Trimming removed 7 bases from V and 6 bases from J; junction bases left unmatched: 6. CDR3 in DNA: TGTGCCAGCAACTCAGGGGGAGCCGAGCAGTACTTC. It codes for CASNSGGAEQYF.

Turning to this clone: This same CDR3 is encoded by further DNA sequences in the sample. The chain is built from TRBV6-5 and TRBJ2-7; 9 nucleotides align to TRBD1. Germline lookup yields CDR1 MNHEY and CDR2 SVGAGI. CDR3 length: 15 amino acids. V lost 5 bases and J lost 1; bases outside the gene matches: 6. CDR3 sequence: CASSPGQGRSYEQYF. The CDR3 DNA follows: TGTGCCAGCAGTCCGGGACAGGGTAGGTCCTACGAGCAGTACTTC.

The CDR3 DNA follows: TGTGCCAGTAGTATGTCGGCCAGGGGGCTCGAGACCCAGTACTTC. This encodes CASSMSARGLETQYF. V is TRBV19 and J is TRBJ2-5, with 8 nucleotides matching TRBD1. The V segment lost 3 bases and the J segment 5 bases; nucleotides outside the gene matches: 8. The CDR3 totals 15 residues. The germline V gene encodes CDR1 LNHDA and CDR2 SQIVND (reference sequence).

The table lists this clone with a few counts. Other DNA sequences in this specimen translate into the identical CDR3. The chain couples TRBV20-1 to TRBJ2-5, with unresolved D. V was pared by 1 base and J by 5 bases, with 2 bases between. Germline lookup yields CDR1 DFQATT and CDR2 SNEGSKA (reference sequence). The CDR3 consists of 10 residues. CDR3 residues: CSARVETQYF. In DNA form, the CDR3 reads TGCAGTGCTAGAGTTGAGACCCAGTACTTC.

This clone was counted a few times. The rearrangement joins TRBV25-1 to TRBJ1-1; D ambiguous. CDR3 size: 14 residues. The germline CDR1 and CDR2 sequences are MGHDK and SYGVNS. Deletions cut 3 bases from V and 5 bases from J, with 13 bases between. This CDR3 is CASSDYGPTTEAFF. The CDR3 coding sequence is TGTGCCAGCAGTGACTATGGCCCCACTACTGAAGCTTTCTTT.

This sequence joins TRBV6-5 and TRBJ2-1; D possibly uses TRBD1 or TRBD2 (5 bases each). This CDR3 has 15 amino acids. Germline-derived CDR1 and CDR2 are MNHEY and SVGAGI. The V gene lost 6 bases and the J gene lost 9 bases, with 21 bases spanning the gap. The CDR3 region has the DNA TGTGCCAGCAGGGGTGGGACCGCTGGGGGAATTGAGCAGTTCTTC. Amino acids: CASRGGTAGGIEQFF.

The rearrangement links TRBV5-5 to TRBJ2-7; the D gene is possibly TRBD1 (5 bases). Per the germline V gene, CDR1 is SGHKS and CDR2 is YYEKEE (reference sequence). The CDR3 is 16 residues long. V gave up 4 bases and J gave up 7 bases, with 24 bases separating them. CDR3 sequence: CASSLRLVARVAEQYF. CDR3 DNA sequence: TGTGCCAGCAGCCTAAGGCTGGTTGCCAGGGTAGCAGAGCAGTACTTC. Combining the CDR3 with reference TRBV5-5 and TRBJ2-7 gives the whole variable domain DAGVTQSPTHLIKTRGQQVTLRCSPISGHKSVSWYQQVLGQGPQFIFQYYEKEERGRGNFPDRFSARQFPNYSSELNVNALLLGDSALYLCASSLRLVARVAEQYFGPGTRLTVT.

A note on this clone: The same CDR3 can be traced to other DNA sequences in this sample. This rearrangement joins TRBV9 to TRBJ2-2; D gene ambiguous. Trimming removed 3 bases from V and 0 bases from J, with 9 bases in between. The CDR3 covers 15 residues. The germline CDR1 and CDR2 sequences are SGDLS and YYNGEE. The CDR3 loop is CASSDRTANTGELFF. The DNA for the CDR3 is TGTGCCAGCAGCGACCGGACCGCGAACACCGGGGAGCTGTTTTTT. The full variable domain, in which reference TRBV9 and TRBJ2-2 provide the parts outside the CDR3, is DSGVTQTPKHLITATGQRVTLRCSPRSGDLSVYWYQQSLDQGLQFLIQYYNGEERAKGNILERFSAQQFPDLHSELNLSSLELGDSALYFCASSDRTANTGELFFGEGSRLTVL.

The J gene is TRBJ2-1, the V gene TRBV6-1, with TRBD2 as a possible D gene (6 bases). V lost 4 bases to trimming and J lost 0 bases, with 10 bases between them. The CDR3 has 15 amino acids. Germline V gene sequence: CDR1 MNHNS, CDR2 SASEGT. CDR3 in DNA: TGTGCCAGCAGTGGATACGGGGGCTCCTACAATGAGCAGTTCTTC. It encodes CASSGYGGSYNEQFF.